Shown below are 18 T cell receptor beta chains from a single sample sequenced in a study of cytomegalovirus exposure and HLA in healthy donors. Clones were sequenced by immunoSEQ multiplex PCR, and TCRdb holds only the in-frame ones, with some missing. This sample has 250,000 to 350,000 clones; 88% occur once, and the top ten carry 0.9% to 1%. The sequencing sample was made of PBMCs. The source of these receptors is a man between 25 and 39 years old in good health and CMV-seronegative.

The chain couples TRBV5-1 to TRBJ2-5; 10 bases match TRBD1. The germline V gene has CDR1 SGHRS and CDR2 YFSETQ. J lost 5 bases, V lost 3 bases, and 7 bases had no gene match. The length of the CDR3 is 15 residues. As DNA, the CDR3 is TGCGCCAGCAGCTCGTCGGGACAGGGGACGGAGACCCAGTACTTC. Protein: CASSSSGQGTETQYF.

The rearrangement links TRBV15 to TRBJ2-5, with a tentative D call TRBD2 (6 bases). The germline V gene has CDR1 LNHNV and CDR2 YYDKDF (reference sequence). This CDR3 spans 16 amino acids. V was cut by 1 base and J by 5 bases, with 17 bases left in between. The chain's CDR3 is CATSRARAVGGETQYF. DNA of the CDR3: TGTGCCACCAGCAGAGCGCGGGCCGTGGGAGGTGAGACCCAGTACTTC. The full variable domain, completed using reference TRBV15 and TRBJ2-5, is DAMVIQNPRYQVTQFGKPVTLSCSQTLNHNVMYWYQQKSSQAPKLLFHYYDKDFNNEADTPDNFQSRRPNTSFCFLDIRSPGLGDTAMYLCATSRARAVGGETQYFGPGTRLLVL.

This rearrangement joins TRBV19 to TRBJ2-7, with D tentatively TRBD2 (6 bases). CDR1 is LNHDA, CDR2 SQIVND, per germline (reference sequence). The CDR3 length is 15 residues. Deletions cut 6 bases from V and 5 bases from J, with 20 bases between. CDR3 sequence: CASSLRQGTGDEQYF. DNA of the CDR3: TGTGCCAGTAGCCTCCGCCAGGGTACGGGAGACGAGCAGTACTTC.

This chain connects TRBV7-9 to TRBJ1-5, with D possibly being TRBD1 (5 bases). CDR3 size: 14 residues. V gave up 3 bases and J gave up 2 bases, with 8 bases separating them. Germline V gene lookup returns CDR1 SEHNR and CDR2 FQNEAQ (reference sequence). The CDR3 sequence: CASSFSGGNQPQHF. As DNA, the CDR3 is TGTGCCAGCAGCTTTTCGGGGGGCAATCAGCCCCAGCATTTT. The variable domain in full, completed from reference TRBV7-9 and TRBJ1-5, reads DTGVSQNPRHKITKRGQNVTFRCDPISEHNRLYWYRQTLGQGPEFLTYFQNEAQLEKSRLLSDRFSAERPKGSFSTLEIQRTEQGDSAMYLCASSFSGGNQPQHFGDGTRLSIL.

J is TRBJ1-1 and V is TRBV27, with 9 nucleotides matching TRBD1. The CDR3 is made up of 15 amino acids. The V and J ends lost 6 bases and 0 bases, in that order; junction bases with no gene match: 5. The germline V gene has CDR1 MNHEY and CDR2 SMNVEV (reference sequence). In DNA, the CDR3 is TGTGCCAGCAGGGGGACAGGGACCATGAACACTGAAGCTTTCTTT. Protein: CASRGTGTMNTEAFF.

CDR3 in amino acids: CATSMRIAGGPDTQYF. CDR3 bases: TGTGCCACCAGCATGAGAATAGCGGGGGGGCCCGATACGCAGTATTTT. The chain employs TRBV15 and TRBJ2-3; 11 nucleotides line up with TRBD2. The CDR3 has 16 amino acids. J was trimmed by 6 bases and V by 4 bases; bases with no gene match: 9. The germline V gene has CDR1 LNHNV and CDR2 YYDKDF (reference sequence).

The rearrangement joins TRBV30 to TRBJ2-7; 8 bases agree with TRBD1. Trimming removed 1 base from V and 4 bases from J; junction bases left unmatched: 3. Germline CDR1 GTSNPN, CDR2 SVGIG (reference sequence). CDR3 length: 13 amino acids. The CDR3: CAWSANRGYEQYF. For the CDR3, the DNA is TGTGCCTGGAGTGCCAACAGGGGGTACGAGCAGTACTTC. Complete variable domain (other parts from reference TRBV30 and TRBJ2-7): SQTIHQWPATLVQPVGSPLSLECTVEGTSNPNLYWYRQAAGRGLQLLFYSVGIGQISSEVPQNLSASRPQDRQFILSSKKLLLSDSGFYLCAWSANRGYEQYFGPGTRLTVT.

V is TRBV4-2 and J is TRBJ2-1; D is possibly TRBD2 (6 bases). This CDR3 region has 14 residues. Between the trimmed V and J ends, which lost 0 bases and 9 bases, there was a span of 12 bases. Per germline, CDR1 LGHNA and CDR2 YNFKEQ. The CDR3 nucleotides read TGTGCCAGCAGCCAAGAGGCGGCGGGAAGTGAGCAGTTCTTC. Its translation is CASSQEAAGSEQFF.

V gene TRBV4-3 combines with J gene TRBJ1-6; a possible D gene is TRBD1 (5 bases). Germline-derived CDR1 and CDR2 are LGHNA and YSLEER. The CDR3 length is 17 residues. Trimming shortened V by 0 bases and J by 0 bases, and 9 bases separated the two germline ends. The CDR3 protein is CASSQDGGGSYNSPLHF. CDR3 DNA sequence: TGCGCCAGCAGCCAAGATGGGGGGGGCTCCTATAATTCACCCCTCCACTTT.

This clone appeared a few times. The same CDR3 can be traced to other DNA sequences in this sample. The rearrangement links TRBV5-6 to TRBJ1-2; TRBD1 matches 7 bases. V lost 0 bases and J lost 4; bases outside the gene matches: 0. This CDR3 region has 13 residues. Germline-derived CDR1 and CDR2 are SGHDT and YYEEEE. The CDR3 sequence: CASSLDRGYGYTF. CDR3 coding DNA: TGTGCCAGCAGCTTGGACAGGGGCTATGGCTACACCTTC.

This chain joins TRBV5-4 and TRBJ2-7; 7 nucleotides match TRBD1. The CDR3 has 16 amino acids. Germline CDR1 and CDR2: SGHNT and YYREEE (reference sequence). The V and J ends lost 4 bases and 2 bases, in that order; junction bases with no gene match: 12. CDR3 residues: CASSQNRGELPYEQYF. DNA for the CDR3: TGTGCCAGCAGCCAGAACAGGGGAGAACTTCCCTACGAGCAGTACTTC.

The chain uses TRBV9 and TRBJ1-1; 8 nucleotides align to TRBD1. V lost 5 bases and J lost 1; bases outside the gene matches: 10. Per the germline V gene, CDR1 is SGDLS and CDR2 is YYNGEE. The CDR3 sequence is 16 residues long. The CDR3 nucleotides read TGTGCCAGCAGTCTTACAGGGGGGGCCCCGAACACTGAAGCTTTCTTT. Amino acids: CASSLTGGAPNTEAFF.

The chain links TRBV11-1 to TRBJ2-1; 16 nucleotides agree with TRBD2. This CDR3 contains 17 residues. CDR1 is SGHAT, CDR2 FQDESV, per germline (reference sequence). Losses at the gene ends were 5 bases for V and 12 bases for J; bases not matched to a gene: 13. The CDR3 loop reads CASSLGLAGGYNEGQFF. The CDR3 DNA follows: TGTGCCAGCAGCCTGGGACTAGCGGGGGGGTATAACGAGGGGCAGTTCTTC.

The V call is TRBV6-6, the J call TRBJ1-5; TRBD1 aligns across 7 bases. The germline V gene encodes CDR1 MNHNY and CDR2 SVGAGI (reference sequence). The CDR3 length is 16 residues. Germline trimming cut 4 bases from V and 0 bases from J; bases unmatched to any gene: 6. CDR3 nucleotide sequence: TGTGCCAGCAGTTCCGACAGGGCCTATAGCAATCAGCCCCAGCATTTT. It encodes CASSSDRAYSNQPQHF.

The V gene is TRBV7-8, the J gene TRBJ2-7; tentatively, D is TRBD2 (6 bases). CDR1 and CDR2 (germline): SGHVS, FQNEAQ. The CDR3 loop spans 13 amino acids. Trimming pared 3 bases from V and 2 bases from J, leaving 8 bases between. The CDR3 nucleotides are TGTGCCAGCAGCTTTGGGGAGGCCTACGAGCAGTACTTC. This gives the protein CASSFGEAYEQYF. Drawing the rest from reference TRBV7-8 and TRBJ2-7, the complete variable domain is GAGVSQSPRYKVAKRGQDVALRCDPISGHVSLFWYQQALGQGPEFLTYFQNEAQLDKSGLPSDRFFAERPEGSVSTLKIQRTQQEDSAVYLCASSFGEAYEQYFGPGTRLTVT.

The chain combines TRBV6-5 with TRBJ2-5; TRBD1 might be the D (6 bases). Trimming left V 4 bases short and J 0 bases short, with 15 bases between. CDR3 length equals 16 residues. Germline V gene lookup returns CDR1 MNHEY and CDR2 SVGAGI. CDR3 in amino acids: CASSSTGTKNQETQYF. The CDR3 DNA follows: TGTGCCAGCAGTTCCACCGGGACAAAGAACCAAGAGACCCAGTACTTC.

The chain combines TRBV4-1 with TRBJ1-3; no firm D call. The CDR3 spans 17 residues. Germline loops: CDR1 MGHRA, CDR2 YSYEKL. The V end was cut by 3 bases, the J end by 8 bases, with 23 bases between. In nucleotides, the CDR3 is TGCGCCAGCAGCCATGCCTTATCGGGAGGGATTGAGTACACCATATATTTT. This encodes CASSHALSGGIEYTIYF.

The chain employs TRBV6-6 and TRBJ2-7, with D possibly being TRBD1 (5 bases). The CDR3 spans 12 residues. Germline lookup yields CDR1 MNHNY and CDR2 SVGAGI (reference sequence). Trimming removed 0 bases from V and 7 bases from J, with 7 bases in between. CDR3 in DNA: TGTGCCAGCAGTTACTCGGACACAGAGCAGTACTTC. This codes for CASSYSDTEQYF.